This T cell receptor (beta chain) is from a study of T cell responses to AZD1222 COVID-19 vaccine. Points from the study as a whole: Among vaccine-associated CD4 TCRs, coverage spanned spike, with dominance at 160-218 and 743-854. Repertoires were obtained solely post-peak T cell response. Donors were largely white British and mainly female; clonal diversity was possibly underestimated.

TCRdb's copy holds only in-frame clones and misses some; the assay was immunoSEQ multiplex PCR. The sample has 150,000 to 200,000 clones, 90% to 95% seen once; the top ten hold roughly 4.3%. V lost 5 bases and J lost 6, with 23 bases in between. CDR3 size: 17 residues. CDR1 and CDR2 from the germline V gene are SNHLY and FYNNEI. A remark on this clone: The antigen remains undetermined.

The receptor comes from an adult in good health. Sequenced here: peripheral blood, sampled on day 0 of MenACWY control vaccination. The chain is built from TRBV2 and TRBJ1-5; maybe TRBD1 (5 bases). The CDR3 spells CASSPDHFQGGGQPQHF. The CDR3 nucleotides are TGTGCCAGCAGTCCTGATCACTTCCAGGGAGGAGGTCAGCCCCAGCATTTT. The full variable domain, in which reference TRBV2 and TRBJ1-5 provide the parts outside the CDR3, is EPEVTQTPSHQVTQMGQEVILRCVPISNHLYFYWYRQILGQKVEFLVSFYNNEISEKSEIFDDQFSVERPDGSNFTLKIRSTKLEDSAMYFCASSPDHFQGGGQPQHFGDGTRLSIL.